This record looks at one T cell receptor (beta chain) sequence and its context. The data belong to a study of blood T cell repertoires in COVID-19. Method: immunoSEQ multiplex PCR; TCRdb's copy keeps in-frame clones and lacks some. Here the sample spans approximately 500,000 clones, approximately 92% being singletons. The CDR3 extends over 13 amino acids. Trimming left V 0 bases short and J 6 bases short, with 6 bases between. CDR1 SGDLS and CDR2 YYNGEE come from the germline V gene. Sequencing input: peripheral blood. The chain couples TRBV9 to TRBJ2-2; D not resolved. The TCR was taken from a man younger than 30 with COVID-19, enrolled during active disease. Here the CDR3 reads CASSVDLAGELFF. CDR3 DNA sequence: TGTGCCAGCAGCGTAGACTTGGCCGGGGAGCTGTTTTTT. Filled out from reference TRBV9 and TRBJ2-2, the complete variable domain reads DSGVTQTPKHLITATGQRVTLRCSPRSGDLSVYWYQQSLDQGLQFLIQYYNGEERAKGNILERFSAQQFPDLHSELNLSSLELGDSALYFCASSVDLAGELFFGEGSRLTVL.